The next 16 T cell receptor beta chains were all read from a single sample in a study of Ad26.COV2.S vaccination and SARS-CoV-2 variants. Produced via immunoSEQ multiplex PCR; TCRdb's table is partial and in-frame only. The table has under 500,000 clones, 92% seen once. Treatment of the sample: 15 to 20 received Ad26.COV2.S at low or high dose, single or two shots; 5 received placebo; per-sample allocation not given. The samples were gathered on day 63 after the first injection of vaccine or placebo. The input for sequencing was peripheral blood, taken in a trial of Ad26.COV2.S vaccine versus placebo. The source is a person aged 18 to 65 who received the Ad26.COV2.S COVID-19 vaccine or a placebo.

The chain combines TRBV5-6 with TRBJ1-2; 10 bases map to TRBD1. In germline, CDR1 is SGHDT, CDR2 YYEEEE. Trimming cost V 7 bases and J 8 bases; bases outside gene matches: 14. The CDR3 has 15 amino acids. In DNA, the CDR3 is TGTGCCAGCTACAATTCTAGACAGGGGGCGCCGGGCTACACCTTC. It specifies CASYNSRQGAPGYTF.

The CDR3 nucleotides are TGTGCCAGTAGTGCCCAGGGGACAGATACGCAGTATTTT. Protein product: CASSAQGTDTQYF. The chain links TRBV19 to TRBJ2-3, with a possible D match to TRBD1 (6 bases). This CDR3 is built from 13 residues. From germline, CDR1 is LNHDA and CDR2 SQIVND (reference sequence). V was pared by 5 bases and J by 3 bases, with 9 bases between.

This rearrangement joins TRBV28 to TRBJ2-5; D uncertain. V lost 6 bases and J lost 1, with 12 bases in between. CDR3 length: 14 amino acids. The germline V gene has CDR1 MDHEN and CDR2 SYDVKM. CDR3 residues: CASSSQWVQETQYF. DNA for the CDR3: TGTGCCAGCAGCTCACAATGGGTCCAAGAGACCCAGTACTTC.

The V call is TRBV12-3 or TRBV12-4, the J call TRBJ1-2, with D perhaps matching TRBD1 (5 bases). The length of the CDR3 is 13 residues. V was clipped by 7 bases and J by 3 bases, with 12 bases between them. In nucleotides, the CDR3 is TGTGCCAGCACGGGACCCCGGGACTATGGCTACACCTTC. Its translation is CASTGPRDYGYTF.

The chain links TRBV9 to TRBJ1-4, with 12 bases lining up with TRBD1. The CDR3 has 16 amino acids. Losses at the gene ends were 4 bases for V and 7 bases for J; bases not matched to a gene: 8. Looked up from germline, CDR1 is SGDLS and CDR2 is YYNGEE. CDR3 loop: CASSPGTGGLSEKLFF. The CDR3 DNA sequence: TGTGCCAGCAGCCCTGGGACAGGGGGCCTTAGTGAAAAACTGTTTTTT.

The chain has TRBV19 and TRBJ1-5, with 8 bases identical to TRBD1. V lost 6 bases to trimming and J lost 4 bases; unmatched junction nucleotides: 8. Looked up from germline, CDR1 is LNHDA and CDR2 is SQIVND (reference sequence). This CDR3 comprises 15 residues. CDR3 amino acids: CASSRGDRLNQPQHF. The CDR3 bases are TGTGCCAGTAGCAGGGGGGACAGGTTGAATCAGCCCCAGCATTTT.

This chain uses TRBV6-2 or TRBV6-3 with TRBJ1-5; D unresolved. Germline V gene data show CDR1 as MNHEY and CDR2 as SVGEGT. V was cut by 0 bases and J by 4 bases, with 7 bases left in between. CDR3 length: 14 residues. CDR3 nucleotides: TGTGCCAGCAGTTACTCGACGAGGAATCAGCCCCAGCATTTT. The encoded protein is CASSYSTRNQPQHF.

The chain links TRBV19 to TRBJ2-2; 13 bases are a match to TRBD2. Germline V gene lookup returns CDR1 LNHDA and CDR2 SQIVND (reference sequence). The CDR3 has 17 residues. V was clipped by 5 bases and J by 3 bases; unmatched bases: 6. The CDR3 reads CASSDPGLAGDTGELFF. In nucleotides, the CDR3 is TGTGCCAGTAGTGACCCAGGACTAGCGGGAGACACCGGGGAGCTGTTTTTT.

J is TRBJ1-2 and V is TRBV6-1, with D hard to call. Germline V gives CDR1 MNHNS, CDR2 SASEGT. CDR3 length: 14 amino acids. Trimming took off 0 bases at V and 4 bases at J, with 9 bases between the two ends. For the CDR3, the DNA is TGTGCCAGCAGTGAAGCTGTGGGCTTCTATGGCTACACCTTC. Translation gives CASSEAVGFYGYTF.

The chain is built from TRBV7-9 and TRBJ2-1, with 12 bases lining up with TRBD2. The J segment lost 5 bases and the V segment lost 5 bases, leaving 4 bases of the junction unmatched. CDR1 SEHNR and CDR2 FQNEAQ come from the germline V gene (reference sequence). This CDR3 has 15 amino acids. The CDR3 loop reads CASSTWTSGDNEQFF. CDR3 DNA: TGTGCCAGCAGCACCTGGACTAGCGGGGACAATGAGCAGTTCTTC.

The chain employs TRBV19 and TRBJ1-1, with D uncertain. The V gene lost 1 base and the J gene lost 0 bases, with 6 bases spanning the gap. CDR3 length: 14 amino acids. Germline-derived CDR1 and CDR2 are LNHDA and SQIVND (reference sequence). The CDR3 loop reads CASSIGSLNTEAFF. The DNA of the CDR3 is TGTGCCAGTAGTATAGGCAGCTTGAACACTGAAGCTTTCTTT.

This chain links TRBV27 with TRBJ1-6, with 8 positions matching TRBD1. The CDR3 is 19 amino acids. The V segment lost 5 bases and the J segment 8 bases; nucleotides outside the gene matches: 20. CDR1 is MNHEY, CDR2 SMNVEV, per germline (reference sequence). The CDR3 loop is CASSPRTGTGVYDHSPLHF. For the CDR3, the DNA is TGTGCCAGCAGTCCCCGGACAGGGACGGGTGTGTATGATCATTCACCCCTCCACTTT.

The CDR3 spells CSVTGARTQAFF. The DNA for the CDR3 is TGCAGCGTTACAGGGGCTAGGACTCAAGCTTTCTTT. The chain links TRBV29-1 to TRBJ1-1; 7 bases are shared with TRBD1. This CDR3 region has 12 residues. The ends lost 5 bases at V and 9 bases at J; junction bases unmatched: 9. Germline assignment: CDR1 SQVTM and CDR2 ANQGSEA.

The V and J genes are TRBV11-2 and TRBJ1-2; the match to TRBD1 covers 10 bases. This CDR3 has 15 residues. V was clipped by 5 bases and J by 3 bases; unmatched bases: 6. Germline assignment: CDR1 SGHAT and CDR2 FQNNGV. CDR3 bases: TGTGCCAGCAGCCTAGGGACAGGGGAGTACTATGGCTACACCTTC. Translating gives CASSLGTGEYYGYTF.

The rearrangement joins TRBV7-2 to TRBJ2-7, with 13 bases identical to TRBD2. Looked up from germline, CDR1 is SGHTA and CDR2 is FQGNSA. Germline trimming cut 5 bases from V and 2 bases from J; bases unmatched to any gene: 3. This CDR3 is 15 amino acids long. DNA for the CDR3: TGTGCCAGCAGCCCGGGACTAGCGGGGCCCTACGAGCAGTACTTC. Residues: CASSPGLAGPYEQYF.

This chain uses TRBV19 with TRBJ1-3, with unresolved D. Germline loops: CDR1 LNHDA, CDR2 SQIVND (reference sequence). Between the trimmed V and J ends, which lost 7 bases and 0 bases, there was a span of 10 bases. The CDR3 runs to 14 residues. As DNA, the CDR3 is TGTGCCAGTACCCCGTCCAGCTCTGGAAACACCATATATTTT. This gives the protein CASTPSSSGNTIYF.